This paragraph reports one T cell receptor (beta chain). The antigen is not known. The data are from a study of T cells after posttransplantation cyclophosphamide. Study-level points and caveats: Donor-recipient repertoire similarity was low at 1-2 months, rising over year one.

Methotrexate plus calcineurin inhibitor accompanied controls' myeloablative marrow transplants; sampling was 1 year later. Generated by immunoSEQ multiplex PCR, the TCRdb table keeps only in-frame clones and is missing some. The table records about 4,700 clones, approximately 70% of them present only once. V dropped 3 bases and J dropped 7 bases, with 10 bases sitting between them. The germline V gene has CDR1 MNHNS and CDR2 SASEGT. The CDR3 covers 13 residues. The gene calls are TRBV6-1 and TRBJ1-5, with D perhaps TRBD1 (5 bases). The material sequenced was PBMCs, taken 300 to 330 days after allogeneic stem cell transplant with calcineurin inhibitor and methotrexate. The TCR sequence derives from a female patient aged 45-65 years who received an allogeneic stem cell transplant from an unrelated donor, was CMV-positive, and had acute and chronic GVHD. Some of the T cells may derive from the graft donor. CDR3 sequence: CASSDRVRQPQHF. CDR3 bases: TGTGCCAGCAGTGACAGGGTAAGACAGCCCCAGCATTTT.